Following are 25 T cell receptor beta chains from one sample sequenced in a study of blood T cell repertoires in COVID-19. TCRdb's table, derived via immunoSEQ multiplex PCR, lists solely in-frame clones and lacks some. This sample has 200,000 to 250,000 clones, with approximately 86% found just once. The sample consisted of PBMCs or T cells enriched from blood (not recorded which). These receptors came from a man aged 18 to 29 with acute COVID-19.

The V and J genes are TRBV4-1 and TRBJ2-2, with D possibly being TRBD2 (6 bases). CDR3 size: 18 residues. Germline CDR1 reads MGHRA; CDR2 reads YSYEKL. Trimming removed 4 bases from V and 2 bases from J, with 20 bases in between. This CDR3 reads CASSPPLGPRGNTGELFF. CDR3 bases: TGCGCCAGCAGCCCCCCCCTTGGCCCGCGGGGAAACACCGGGGAGCTGTTTTTT.

This clone was seen a handful of times. Here the CDR3 reads CASSPQTGGIYGYTF. DNA for the CDR3: TGTGCCAGTAGTCCCCAAACAGGGGGCATTTATGGCTACACCTTC. This chain uses TRBV19 with TRBJ1-2, with 9 positions matching TRBD1. The CDR3 contains 15 residues. The germline V gene encodes CDR1 LNHDA and CDR2 SQIVND (reference sequence). Trimming removed 5 bases from V and 5 bases from J; junction bases left unmatched: 9.

This chain links TRBV19 with TRBJ1-1; tentatively, D is TRBD1 (6 bases). This CDR3 comprises 15 residues. With 0 bases removed from V and 7 bases from J, the gap between germline ends came to 15 bases. CDR1 is LNHDA and CDR2 is SQIVND in the germline V gene (reference sequence). The DNA of the CDR3 is TGTGCCAGTAGTATAGAGGGGTGGGGGCACGGTGAAGCTTTCTTT. As protein: CASSIEGWGHGEAFF.

The chain employs TRBV7-2 and TRBJ2-1, with TRBD1 matching 7 bases. The CDR3 has 15 amino acids. The ends lost 2 bases at V and 3 bases at J; junction bases unmatched: 4. The germline gives CDR1 SGHTA, CDR2 FQGNSA. The CDR3 DNA follows: TGTGCCAGCAGCTTACGAGGGGGCGACTACAATGAGCAGTTCTTC. As protein: CASSLRGGDYNEQFF.

This clone has more than one count but fewer than ten. The chain recombines TRBV2 with TRBJ1-6, with D perhaps TRBD1 (6 bases). Germline V gene sequence: CDR1 SNHLY, CDR2 FYNNEI. This CDR3 comprises 12 residues. The V end lost 1 base, the J end lost 11 bases, and 6 bases lay between the germline ends. The CDR3 nucleotides are TGTGCCAGCAGTGAAGACAGGGCACCCCTCCACTTT. Encoded protein: CASSEDRAPLHF.

The V and J genes are TRBV11-3 and TRBJ2-7, with D possibly being TRBD2 (6 bases). V shed 4 bases and J shed 11 bases, with 12 bases lying between them. The CDR3 loop spans 11 amino acids. CDR1 is SGHNT and CDR2 is YENEEA in the germline V gene. In DNA, the CDR3 is TGTGCCAGCAGCTCGGGGGACTGGAAGTACTTC. Amino acids: CASSSGDWKYF.

Notes on this clone: This sample includes further DNA sequences coding for the same CDR3. The J gene is TRBJ1-4, the V gene TRBV6-5; possible D gene TRBD1, 5 bases. V was cut by 0 bases and J by 6 bases, with 8 bases left in between. This CDR3 contains 14 residues. In germline, CDR1 is MNHEY, CDR2 SVGAGI. The CDR3 region has the DNA TGTGCCAGCAGTTACTCGCAGGGTCATGAAAAACTGTTTTTT. Translated: CASSYSQGHEKLFF.

The V and J genes are TRBV30 and TRBJ2-7; no clear D. CDR3 size: 12 residues. Germline CDR1 GTSNPN, CDR2 SVGIG (reference sequence). Trimming took 0 bases from V and 3 from J, leaving 6 bases between them. CDR3: CAWSVRDYEQYF. CDR3 nucleotides: TGTGCCTGGAGTGTACGAGACTACGAGCAGTACTTC.

The chain links TRBV9 to TRBJ1-1; D is undetermined. Trimming took 4 bases from V and 11 from J, leaving 21 bases between them. This CDR3 comprises 14 residues. Germline CDR1 SGDLS, CDR2 YYNGEE. The CDR3 spells CASSPTGGADGAFF. Written as DNA, the CDR3 is TGTGCCAGCAGCCCCACCGGAGGAGCCGATGGGGCTTTCTTT.

The DNA for the CDR3 is TGTGCCAGCAGTCCATACAGGGGGGCGAACACTGAAGCTTTCTTT. This encodes CASSPYRGANTEAFF. The rearrangement uses TRBV27 and TRBJ1-1; TRBD1 matches 8 bases. Per the germline V gene, CDR1 is MNHEY and CDR2 is SMNVEV (reference sequence). The V segment lost 5 bases and the J segment 1 base; nucleotides outside the gene matches: 6. The CDR3 runs to 15 residues.

This chain uses TRBV29-1 with TRBJ2-5; possible D gene TRBD1, 5 bases. Trimming pared 4 bases from V and 5 bases from J, leaving 29 bases between. The CDR3 runs 18 residues. Germline values: CDR1 SQVTM, CDR2 ANQGSEA. The CDR3 here is CSVGGSPYIFGEVETQYF. The CDR3 DNA follows: TGCAGCGTTGGGGGCAGTCCTTATATTTTTGGTGAGGTGGAGACCCAGTACTTC.

This clone was observed a few times. This chain connects TRBV7-9 to TRBJ2-1; no definite D call. Trimming pared 1 base from V and 10 bases from J, leaving 5 bases between. This CDR3 has 11 amino acids. The germline CDR1 and CDR2 sequences are SEHNR and FQNEAQ (reference sequence). CDR3 residues: CASSLVPEQFF. Written as DNA, the CDR3 is TGTGCCAGCAGCTTAGTCCCAGAGCAGTTCTTC.

The chain has TRBV30 and TRBJ2-7; D may be TRBD2 (5 bases). V lost 0 bases to trimming and J lost 3 bases, with 15 bases between them. CDR1 is GTSNPN and CDR2 is SVGIG in the germline V gene (reference sequence). The CDR3 is 15 amino acids. This CDR3 reads CAWSVIGEPIYEQYF. CDR3 nucleotides: TGTGCCTGGAGTGTAATTGGGGAGCCGATCTACGAGCAGTACTTC. Variable domain in full (rest from reference TRBV30 and TRBJ2-7): SQTIHQWPATLVQPVGSPLSLECTVEGTSNPNLYWYRQAAGRGLQLLFYSVGIGQISSEVPQNLSASRPQDRQFILSSKKLLLSDSGFYLCAWSVIGEPIYEQYFGPGTRLTVT.

CDR3 sequence (DNA): TGTGCCAGCAGCTTTACGGTCACTGAAGCTTTCTTT. Protein: CASSFTVTEAFF. V gene TRBV11-2 combines with J gene TRBJ1-1; D is ambiguous. The CDR3 consists of 12 residues. Germline lookup yields CDR1 SGHAT and CDR2 FQNNGV. Trimming shortened V by 3 bases and J by 4 bases, and 6 bases separated the two germline ends. The whole variable domain, remainder taken from reference TRBV11-2 and TRBJ1-1, is EAGVAQSPRYKIIEKRQSVAFWCNPISGHATLYWYQQILGQGPKLLIQFQNNGVVDDSQLPKDRFSAERLKGVDSTLKIQPAKLEDSAVYLCASSFTVTEAFFGQGTRLTVV.

J is TRBJ1-1 and V is TRBV6-5; tentatively, D is TRBD1 (5 bases). CDR3 length: 15 residues. Trimming cost V 3 bases and J 5 bases, with 16 bases left between them. Germline V gene data show CDR1 as MNHEY and CDR2 as SVGAGI. This CDR3 is CASSYTTRGHTEAFF. CDR3 bases: TGTGCCAGCAGTTATACGACGCGGGGCCATACTGAAGCTTTCTTT.

The genes are TRBV9 and TRBJ2-3; the D gene is possibly TRBD1 (5 bases). Trimming left V 0 bases short and J 8 bases short, with 13 bases between. CDR1 is SGDLS, CDR2 YYNGEE, per germline. The CDR3 is made up of 14 amino acids. The CDR3 loop is CASSVASGAATQYF. The DNA for the CDR3 is TGTGCCAGCAGCGTAGCTTCTGGGGCCGCTACGCAGTATTTT.

The rearrangement joins TRBV14 to TRBJ1-2, with unresolved D. The CDR3 contains 13 residues. With 5 bases removed from V and 3 bases from J, the gap between germline ends came to 10 bases. Germline CDR1 is SGHDN and CDR2 is FVKESK. CDR3 nucleotides: TGTGCCAGCAGCGCCGGGATAGACTATGGCTACACCTTC. Protein: CASSAGIDYGYTF.

The chain's CDR3 is CASSDDGGTEAFF. The CDR3 coding sequence is TGTGCCAGCAGTGACGACGGGGGTACTGAAGCTTTCTTT. The chain employs TRBV6-4 and TRBJ1-1; D perhaps matches TRBD1 (5 bases). There are 13 residues in the CDR3. Germline assignment: CDR1 MRHNA and CDR2 SNTAGT. V lost 2 bases and J 5 bases, leaving 9 bases between the germline ends.

The chain uses TRBV28 and TRBJ2-1; no clear D. CDR1 is MDHEN and CDR2 is SYDVKM in the germline V gene. V dropped 9 bases and J dropped 1 base, with 10 bases sitting between them. This CDR3 has 13 residues. Here the CDR3 DNA reads TGTGCCAGTCAAGTTAGTTCCTACAATGAGCAGTTCTTC. The encoded protein is CASQVSSYNEQFF.

This chain links TRBV4-3 with TRBJ1-4; perhaps TRBD1 as D (5 bases). Germline V gene data show CDR1 as LGHNA and CDR2 as YSLEER. The CDR3 runs to 15 residues. The V end lost 5 bases, the J end lost 0 bases, and 10 bases lay between the germline ends. The CDR3 protein is CASSRGTATNEKLFF. The CDR3 DNA sequence: TGCGCCAGCAGCAGGGGTACCGCAACTAATGAAAAACTGTTTTTT.

The rearrangement joins TRBV6-4 to TRBJ2-1; the D is unclear. Trimming pared 2 bases from V and 6 bases from J, leaving 11 bases between. The CDR3 is made up of 14 amino acids. CDR1 MRHNA and CDR2 SNTAGT come from the germline V gene. CDR3 sequence (DNA): TGTGCCAGCAGTGACACGAGCGATATCAATGAGCAGTTCTTC. Protein: CASSDTSDINEQFF.

The J gene is TRBJ2-2, the V gene TRBV5-8, with TRBD1 matching 10 bases. V lost 4 bases, J lost 3 bases, and 6 bases stayed unmatched. This CDR3 spans 16 amino acids. Germline V gene data show CDR1 as SGHTS and CDR2 as YDEGEE. CDR3 sequence: CASSPRDRGHTGELFF. DNA for the CDR3: TGTGCCAGCAGCCCCCGGGACAGGGGCCACACCGGGGAGCTGTTTTTT.

This chain joins TRBV27 and TRBJ1-5, with 8 bases lining up with TRBD1. J gave up 9 bases and V 5 bases, and 9 bases lay outside the gene matches. The CDR3 is made up of 14 amino acids. CDR1 MNHEY and CDR2 SMNVEV come from the germline V gene (reference sequence). The CDR3 bases are TGTGCCAGCAGTCTGACAGGGGTAGGTGGGCCCCAGCATTTT. Translated: CASSLTGVGGPQHF.

The V and J genes are TRBV28 and TRBJ1-3; D gene ambiguous. CDR1 is MDHEN and CDR2 is SYDVKM in the germline V gene. V lost 8 bases to trimming and J lost 0 bases, with 11 bases between them. CDR3 length equals 14 residues. CDR3 protein: CASGHISSGNTIYF. The CDR3, as DNA: TGTGCCAGCGGCCACATAAGCTCTGGAAACACCATATATTTT.

The chain couples TRBV25-1 to TRBJ2-3, with D perhaps TRBD2 (5 bases). V was shortened by 2 bases and J by 6 bases, with 9 bases between the two germline ends. Germline assignment: CDR1 MGHDK and CDR2 SYGVNS. CDR3 length: 13 amino acids. The CDR3 region is CASSEKGEDTQYF. The CDR3 region has the DNA TGTGCCAGCAGTGAAAAGGGAGAGGATACGCAGTATTTT.